This passage covers 10 T cell receptor beta chains from one sample sequenced in a study of cytomegalovirus exposure and HLA in healthy donors. PCR was performed using 60 Vbeta and 13 Jbeta primers. Here immunoSEQ multiplex PCR was the method, and the copy in TCRdb shows in-frame clones only, minus some. The table lists 73,000 or so clones, more than 65% of them singletons. What was sequenced was PBMCs. These receptors came from a woman in her forties in good health and CMV-seropositive.

The V gene is TRBV7-2, the J gene TRBJ1-2; tentatively, D is TRBD1 (5 bases). The CDR3 contains 13 residues. The V end was cut by 5 bases, the J end by 4 bases, with 11 bases between. CDR1 is SGHTA and CDR2 is FQGNSA in the germline V gene. The CDR3 region has the DNA TGTGCCAGCAGCCCGGGACTTCTCTATGGCTACACCTTC. Translation: CASSPGLLYGYTF.

This clone was seen a single time. This CDR3 is CASSFIASSTDTQYF. In DNA, the CDR3 is TGTGCCAGCAGTTTCATAGCGTCTAGCACAGATACGCAGTATTTT. The V call is TRBV27, the J call TRBJ2-3; a possible D gene is TRBD2 (5 bases). Germline V lookup: CDR1 MNHEY, CDR2 SMNVEV (reference sequence). There are 15 residues in the CDR3. Trimming removed 3 bases from V and 0 bases from J, with 10 bases in between.

This clone has only a few counts. CDR3 coding DNA: TGTGCCAGCAGTTACTCGAACCAGGGCTACGAGACCCAGTACTTC. Translation gives CASSYSNQGYETQYF. The genes are TRBV6-6 and TRBJ2-5; D possibly corresponds to TRBD1 (5 bases). Germline loops: CDR1 MNHNY, CDR2 SVGAGI (reference sequence). V was pared by 0 bases and J by 5 bases, with 13 bases between. The CDR3 totals 15 residues.

The chain joins TRBV5-1 to TRBJ2-4, with a tentative D call TRBD2 (6 bases). Deletions cut 4 bases from V and 0 bases from J, with 20 bases between. CDR1 and CDR2 (germline): SGHRS, YFSETQ. This CDR3 contains 18 residues. The CDR3 bases are TGCGCCAGCAGCCCCCTGGCCGCGGGGCTTGTAGCCAAAAACATTCAGTACTTC. Amino acids: CASSPLAAGLVAKNIQYF.

The V call is TRBV16, the J call TRBJ2-3; 9 nucleotides match TRBD2. The CDR3 is made up of 15 amino acids. V trimming: 7 bases; J trimming: 0 bases; junction bases outside the gene matches: 5. Germline V gives CDR1 KGHSY, CDR2 FQNENV. The CDR3, as DNA: TGTGCCAGCACTCCTAGCGGGACTAGCACAGATACGCAGTATTTT. This gives the protein CASTPSGTSTDTQYF. The whole variable domain, remainder taken from reference TRBV16 and TRBJ2-3, is GEEVAQTPKHLVRGEGQKAKLYCAPIKGHSYVFWYQQVLKNEFKFLISFQNENVFDETGMPKERFSAKCLPNSPCSLEIQATKLEDSAVYFCASTPSGTSTDTQYFGPGTRLTVL.

This clone has only a few counts. The chain uses TRBV9 and TRBJ1-3; D may be TRBD1 (5 bases). This CDR3 has 16 amino acids. With 0 bases removed from V and 4 bases from J, the gap between germline ends came to 14 bases. CDR1 and CDR2 from the germline V gene are SGDLS and YYNGEE. CDR3 sequence: CASSVGGGATGNTIYF. The DNA for the CDR3 is TGTGCCAGCAGCGTAGGAGGCGGGGCGACGGGAAACACCATATATTTT.

This clone was recorded only once. The chain employs TRBV4-3 and TRBJ2-7; the match to TRBD1 covers 9 bases. Germline trimming cut 1 base from V and 7 bases from J; bases unmatched to any gene: 14. Looked up from germline, CDR1 is LGHNA and CDR2 is YSLEER. The CDR3 consists of 17 residues. CDR3 in DNA: TGCGCCAGCAGCCAAGGCCCCCCGGGACAGGGTTTTGGGGAGCAGTACTTC. It yields the protein CASSQGPPGQGFGEQYF.

The chain has TRBV29-1 and TRBJ2-2; D possibly corresponds to TRBD1 (6 bases). Looked up from germline, CDR1 is SQVTM and CDR2 is ANQGSEA. Deletions cut 3 bases from V and 6 bases from J, with 8 bases between. CDR3 length equals 12 residues. CDR3 nucleotide sequence: TGCAGCGTTGACTCAGGGGCCGGGGAGCTGTTTTTT. This codes for CSVDSGAGELFF.

The genes are TRBV7-8 and TRBJ2-7; 11 positions match TRBD2. From germline, CDR1 is SGHVS and CDR2 FQNEAQ. The CDR3 has 14 amino acids. With V trimmed by 5 bases and J by 6 bases, 6 bases remained unmatched. CDR3 in DNA: TGTGCCAGCAGCACTAGCGGGGGAGGGGTCGAGCAGTACTTC. Translation gives CASSTSGGGVEQYF.

This clone has a count of ten or more. Other DNA sequences in this sample translate to the same CDR3. The J gene is TRBJ2-7, the V gene TRBV28, with 8 positions matching TRBD1. The CDR3 spans 13 residues. Germline CDR1 MDHEN, CDR2 SYDVKM. After removal of 7 bases from V and 2 bases from J, the junction contained 4 bases not matched to a gene. The chain's CDR3 is CASKRTGTYEQYF. CDR3 DNA: TGTGCCAGCAAGAGGACAGGGACCTACGAGCAGTACTTC.